These 13 T cell receptor beta chains came from one sample sequenced in a study of CD8 T cells in ankylosing spondylitis. Whole-study findings and limits: A motif in TCR beta, a set of roughly eight highly homologous variants, appeared characteristic of ankylosing spondylitis blood.

Using its own MiXCR run on the 5' RACE reads, TCRdb lists one record per CDR3 protein. The sample has a few hundred thousand distinct CDR3 sequences, around 7.6% seen once. Their target antigens are unknown. The specimen was blood, either unsorted or a sorted T cell fraction (not recorded which). These receptors came from a male donor with ankylosing spondylitis.

The chain combines TRBV11-2 with TRBJ2-3; D uncertain. CDR3 length: 15 amino acids. The germline V and J ends were trimmed by 1 base and 6 bases, with 14 bases remaining between them. CDR1 and CDR2 (germline): SGHAT, FQNNGV. CDR3 DNA sequence: TGTGCCAGCAGCTTAGGACGGCCCGGGTGGGATACGCAGTATTTT. Translated: CASSLGRPGWDTQYF.

The chain uses TRBV29-1 and TRBJ2-3, with no clear D. V lost 0 bases to trimming and J lost 6 bases, with 7 bases between them. The CDR3 consists of 12 residues. Germline assignment: CDR1 SQVTM and CDR2 ANQGSEA. CDR3 coding DNA: TGCAGCGTTGAAGATCCGGCCGATACGCAGTATTTT. Residues: CSVEDPADTQYF.

This clonotype was seen more than once but under ten times. The chain combines TRBV7-2 with TRBJ2-3; D is possibly TRBD2 (6 bases). Germline V gene data show CDR1 as SGHTA and CDR2 as FQGNSA. Trimming took 4 bases from V and 0 from J, leaving 14 bases between them. The CDR3 is made up of 16 amino acids. The CDR3 here is CASSSRGTPSTDTQYF. The CDR3 region has the DNA TGTGCCAGCAGCTCACGGGGGACGCCTAGCACAGATACGCAGTATTTT.

This clonotype was observed a handful of times. The V gene is TRBV7-9, the J gene TRBJ2-7; D not resolved. CDR3 size: 15 residues. Germline lookup yields CDR1 SEHNR and CDR2 FQNEAQ (reference sequence). Deletions cut 3 bases from V and 1 base from J, with 13 bases between. CDR3 residues: CASSFSARPSYEQYF. The CDR3 DNA reads as TGTGCCAGCAGCTTTTCAGCGAGGCCTTCCTACGAGCAGTACTTC.

The rearrangement uses TRBV3-1 and TRBJ2-7; 11 bases are shared with TRBD1. Trimming took 6 bases from V and 4 from J; bases not matched to a gene: 8. This CDR3 region has 15 residues. CDR1 and CDR2 (germline): LGHDT, YNNKEL (reference sequence). The CDR3 here is CASSYRDRGTYEQYF. The CDR3 DNA reads TGTGCCAGCAGTTACCGGGACAGGGGGACTTACGAGCAGTACTTC.

V is TRBV5-1 and J is TRBJ2-7; D remains unclear. V was shortened by 4 bases and J by 3 bases, with 14 bases between the two germline ends. Germline V gene sequence: CDR1 SGHRS, CDR2 YFSETQ. The CDR3 is 14 amino acids. The CDR3 sequence: CASSAGAELYEQYF. CDR3 bases: TGCGCCAGCAGCGCTGGTGCGGAGCTCTACGAGCAGTACTTC.

The rearrangement links TRBV27 to TRBJ2-1; 7 bases map to TRBD1. J lost 13 bases, V lost 4 bases, and 10 bases had no gene match. There are 13 residues in the CDR3. Germline CDR1 MNHEY, CDR2 SMNVEV (reference sequence). The CDR3 spells CASSSGQTLTQFF. The CDR3 coding sequence is TGTGCCAGCAGTTCGGGACAGACCTTGACTCAGTTCTTC.

This clonotype was seen many times. The chain is built from TRBV6-4 and TRBJ2-3, with TRBD2 matching 12 bases. CDR1 MRHNA and CDR2 SNTAGT come from the germline V gene. The trim removed 8 bases at V and 8 bases at J, leaving 11 bases unmatched. The CDR3 sequence is 15 residues long. CDR3 nucleotide sequence: TGTGCCAGCCCCGGGACTAGCGGGTGGCTTGTTACGCAGTATTTT. It codes for CASPGTSGWLVTQYF.

This clonotype was detected many times. The chain has TRBV20-1 and TRBJ2-2; 8 nucleotides line up with TRBD2. There are 15 residues in the CDR3. CDR1 is DFQATT, CDR2 SNEGSKA, per germline (reference sequence). V shed 5 bases and J 3 bases; nucleotides not matched to a gene: 8. The CDR3 sequence: CSADLAGRDTGELFF. In DNA, the CDR3 is TGCAGTGCTGACTTAGCGGGAAGGGACACCGGGGAGCTGTTTTTT.

In this sample, this clonotype turned up many times. The CDR3 here is CASSHRDSEAFF. The CDR3 DNA follows: TGCGCCAGCAGCCACCGGGACAGCGAAGCTTTCTTT. The rearrangement uses TRBV5-1 and TRBJ1-1, with 7 bases that match TRBD1. V dropped 4 bases and J dropped 8; count of bases not matched to a gene: 5. Germline CDR1 is SGHRS and CDR2 is YFSETQ. The CDR3 is 12 amino acids.

This clonotype came up a few times. The rearrangement joins TRBV7-2 to TRBJ2-7, with 9 bases fitting TRBD2. The junction had 8 bases not matched to a gene; V was cut back by 3 bases and J by 5 bases. The CDR3 has 15 residues. CDR1 SGHTA and CDR2 FQGNSA come from the germline V gene. The CDR3 loop is CASSFAGLAVHEQYF. In DNA, the CDR3 is TGTGCCAGCAGCTTCGCGGGACTAGCAGTCCACGAGCAGTACTTC.

A few counts support this clonotype. The gene calls are TRBV3-1 and TRBJ1-4, with 7 bases identical to TRBD1. V gave up 3 bases and J gave up 3 bases; unmatched junction bases: 4. CDR3 size: 15 residues. Germline lookup yields CDR1 LGHDT and CDR2 YNNKEL (reference sequence). The CDR3 loop is CASSHGTAPNEKLFF. CDR3 in DNA: TGTGCCAGCAGCCACGGGACAGCGCCTAATGAAAAACTGTTTTTT.

This clonotype was counted many times. The chain has TRBV5-1 and TRBJ1-3, with D unresolved. The length of the CDR3 is 14 residues. Between the trimmed V and J ends, which lost 5 bases and 3 bases, there was a span of 12 bases. Germline V gene sequence: CDR1 SGHRS, CDR2 YFSETQ. The CDR3 region is CASRPDVYGNTIYF. For the CDR3, the DNA is TGCGCCAGCAGACCCGACGTATATGGAAACACCATATATTTT. The full variable domain, with the rest looked up from reference TRBV5-1 and TRBJ1-3, is KAGVTQTPRYLIKTRGQQVTLSCSPISGHRSVSWYQQTPGQGLQFLFEYFSETQRNKGNFPGRFSGRQFSNSRSEMNVSTLELGDSALYLCASRPDVYGNTIYFGEGSWLTVV.